This T cell receptor beta chain emerged from a study of blood T cell repertoires in COVID-19. For the study at large: PBMCs, B-cell-depleted T cells, or T cells were the source of the cDNA or gDNA that made up the material.

Membership in each cohort depended on participant-reported clinical history. Recovered Cohort 3 donors showed two negative PCRs, clearance, or symptom resolution. Original processing methods: Reference gene primer amplification gave estimated nucleated cell counts. Sequenced by immunoSEQ multiplex PCR; TCRdb stores in-frame clones only, minus some. D and trimming were read from the DNA, whereas the V and J calls and clone size are those reported in that table. This table holds roughly 240,000 clones, more than 70% found once. The junction had 4 bases not matched to a gene; V was cut back by 6 bases and J by 6 bases. Germline V gives CDR1 LNHDA, CDR2 SQIVND (reference sequence). The CDR3 length is 13 residues.

The chain couples TRBV19 to TRBJ2-2; 7 bases map to TRBD1. Sequenced input: PBMCs or T cells enriched from blood (not recorded which). This TCR was sampled from a woman in her forties or fifties who had recovered from COVID-19. CDR3 protein: CASSATGPGELFF. Written as DNA, the CDR3 is TGTGCCAGTAGCGCGACAGGGCCCGGGGAGCTGTTTTTT.